The rows below give T cell receptor beta chains drawn from one sample of a study of T cell responses to AZD1222 COVID-19 vaccine. Sequencing used immunoSEQ multiplex PCR; TCRdb keeps in-frame clones, though not all of them. This sample yields approximately 160,000 clones, of which around 88% are seen a single time; about 3.3% belongs to the top ten. The input for sequencing was peripheral blood, taken on day 0 of MenACWY control vaccination. The receptors come from an adult in good health. Each CDR3 is given with its conserved first and last residue. Each record gives: V gene, D gene, clone size, J gene, CDR3 DNA, CDR3 protein. D genes are given only for firm matches. Clone size, where shown, is once, few, many, or a class for clones that have expanded.

TRBV5-5	TRBD1	.	TRBJ1-2	TGTGCCAGCAGCTGGGCCGGGGACAGGGTCACCTTC	CASSWAGDRVTF
TRBV5-1	.	.	TRBJ1-4	TGCGCCAGCAGCAAGGGGGGCTTCGTTGAAAAACTGTTTTTT	CASSKGGFVEKLFF
TRBV5-5	.	.	TRBJ1-2	TGTGCCAGCAGCTTGCGGCAGGCTAACTATGGCTACACCTTC	CASSLRQANYGYTF
TRBV24-1	.	.	TRBJ1-5	TGTGCCACCAGTGATCCCGGACGCAATCAGCCCCAGCATTTT	CATSDPGRNQPQHF
TRBV19	TRBD2	once	TRBJ2-1	TGTGCCAGCGGACTAGGACCCGGGAATGAGCAGTTCTTC	CASGLGPGNEQFF
TRBV7-3	.	.	TRBJ2-1	TGTGCCAGCAGCCCAGGGTTAGGGGAGCAGTTCTTC	CASSPGLGEQFF
TRBV13	TRBD2	.	TRBJ2-1	TGTGCCAGCAGCCCGGCTGGGGGAGGGCCAAATGAGCAGTTCTTC	CASSPAGGGPNEQFF
TRBV7-9	TRBD1	.	TRBJ2-7	TGTGCCAGCAGCCAAGGACAGGTCCCCTCCTACGAGCAGTACTTC	CASSQGQVPSYEQYF
TRBV5-4	TRBD1	.	TRBJ2-5	TGTGCCAGCAGCTTCGGACAGGGTCAAGAGACCCAGTACTTC	CASSFGQGQETQYF
TRBV7-2	.	.	TRBJ2-3	TGTGCCAGCAGCTGGGGACTGCGCACAGATACGCAGTATTTT	CASSWGLRTDTQYF
TRBV12-3/TRBV12-4	TRBD1	.	TRBJ2-7	TGTGCCAGCGAAACGACAGGGGTGGGTAGGCAGTACTTC	CASETTGVGRQYF
TRBV9	.	.	TRBJ1-4	TGTGCCAGCAGCCCCCGAGTAGGGACGGCTGTTGAAAAACTGTTTTTT	CASSPRVGTAVEKLFF
TRBV5-1	.	few	TRBJ1-1	TGCGCCAGCAGCTTGGAGGCGGGGAACACTGAAGCTTTCTTT	CASSLEAGNTEAFF
TRBV3-1/TRBV3-2	TRBD1	few	TRBJ1-5	TGTGCCAGCAGCAGGGACAGGGGTGATAATCAGCCCCAGCATTTT	CASSRDRGDNQPQHF
TRBV10-3	TRBD1	.	TRBJ1-4	TGTGCCATCAGACCGGGACAGGGCGAAAAACTGTTTTTT	CAIRPGQGEKLFF
TRBV19	.	.	TRBJ1-2	TGTGCCAGTAGTATGACGGGGGGCTATGGTGGCTACACCTTC	CASSMTGGYGGYTF
TRBV27	.	.	TRBJ1-5	TGTGCCAGCAGAATGAGGGCTTCCTGGCCCCAGCATTTT	CASRMRASWPQHF
TRBV4-2	.	once	TRBJ2-5	TGTGCCAGCAGCCTTGGACTGCAAGAGACCCAGTACTTC	CASSLGLQETQYF
TRBV7-8	TRBD1	.	TRBJ1-5	TGTGCCAGCAGCTTATATTTAGGACAGGGGCTACAGCAGCCCCAGCATTTT	CASSLYLGQGLQQPQHF
TRBV5-1	.	.	TRBJ1-1	TGCGCCAGCAGCTTGGCCCCGGGGCACACTGAAGCTTTCTTT	CASSLAPGHTEAFF
TRBV9	.	.	TRBJ2-6	TGTGCCAGCAGCGTAGCGGGGGTCAACGTCCTGACTTTC	CASSVAGVNVLTF
TRBV4-1	TRBD1	few	TRBJ1-4	TGCGCCAGCAGCCAAGCGGACAGGGAGGCGGAAAAACTGTTTTTT	CASSQADREAEKLFF
TRBV7-9	TRBD2	.	TRBJ2-7	TGTGCCAGCAGCTTCGGTGGCGGGAGGGCCACCTACGAGCAGTACTTC	CASSFGGGRATYEQYF